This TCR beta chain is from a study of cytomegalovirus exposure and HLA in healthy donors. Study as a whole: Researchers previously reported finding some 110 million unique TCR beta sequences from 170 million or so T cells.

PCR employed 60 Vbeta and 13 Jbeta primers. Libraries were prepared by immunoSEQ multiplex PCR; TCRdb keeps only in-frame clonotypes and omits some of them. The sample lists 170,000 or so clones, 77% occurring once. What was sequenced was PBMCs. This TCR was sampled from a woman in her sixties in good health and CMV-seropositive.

CDR3 sequence: CASCQGGLAGGPVGQETQYF. The CDR3 region has the DNA TGTGCCAGCTGCCAGGGGGGATTAGCGGGAGGGCCGGTTGGTCAAGAGACCCAGTACTTC. This chain joins TRBV28 and TRBJ2-5, with 11 bases lining up with TRBD2. Germline lookup yields CDR1 MDHEN and CDR2 SYDVKM. Trimming cost V 8 bases and J 2 bases; bases outside gene matches: 22. The CDR3 is 20 amino acids. The whole variable domain, remainder taken from reference TRBV28 and TRBJ2-5, is DVKVTQSSRYLVKRTGEKVFLECVQDMDHENMFWYRQDPGLGLRLIYFSYDVKMKEKGDIPEGYSVSREKKERFSLILESASTNQTSMYLCASCQGGLAGGPVGQETQYFGPGTRLLVL.